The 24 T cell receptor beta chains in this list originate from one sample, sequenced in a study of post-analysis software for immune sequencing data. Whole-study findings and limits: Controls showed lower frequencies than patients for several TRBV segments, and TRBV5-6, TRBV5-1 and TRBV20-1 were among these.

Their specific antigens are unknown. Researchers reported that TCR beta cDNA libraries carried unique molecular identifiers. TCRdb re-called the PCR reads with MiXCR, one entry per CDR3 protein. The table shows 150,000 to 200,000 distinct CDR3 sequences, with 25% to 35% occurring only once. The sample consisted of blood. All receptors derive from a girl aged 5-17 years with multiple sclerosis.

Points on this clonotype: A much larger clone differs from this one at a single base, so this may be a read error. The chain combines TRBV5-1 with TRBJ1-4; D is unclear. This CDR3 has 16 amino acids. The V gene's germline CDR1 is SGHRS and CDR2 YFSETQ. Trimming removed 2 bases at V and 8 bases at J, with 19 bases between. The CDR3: CASSFNERPTPEKLFF. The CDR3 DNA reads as TGCGCCAGCAGCTTCAATGAGAGGCCTACACCCGAAAAACTGTTTTTT.

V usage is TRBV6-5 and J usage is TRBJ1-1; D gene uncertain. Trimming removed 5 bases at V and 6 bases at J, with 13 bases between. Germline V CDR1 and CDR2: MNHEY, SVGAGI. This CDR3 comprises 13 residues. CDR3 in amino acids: CASSPTRVPEAFF. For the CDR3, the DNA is TGTGCCAGCAGTCCGACACGGGTCCCTGAAGCTTTCTTT.

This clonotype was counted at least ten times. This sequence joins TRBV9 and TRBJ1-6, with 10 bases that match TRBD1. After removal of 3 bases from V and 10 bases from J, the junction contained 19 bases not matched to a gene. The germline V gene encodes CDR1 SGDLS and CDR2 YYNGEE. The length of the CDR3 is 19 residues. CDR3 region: CASSADHRDRGGKGSPLHF. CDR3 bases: TGTGCCAGCAGCGCGGATCACCGGGACAGGGGAGGGAAGGGATCACCCCTCCACTTT. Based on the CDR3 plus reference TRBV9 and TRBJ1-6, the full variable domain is DSGVTQTPKHLITATGQRVTLRCSPRSGDLSVYWYQQSLDQGLQFLIQYYNGEERAKGNILERFSAQQFPDLHSELNLSSLELGDSALYFCASSADHRDRGGKGSPLHFGNGTRLTVT.

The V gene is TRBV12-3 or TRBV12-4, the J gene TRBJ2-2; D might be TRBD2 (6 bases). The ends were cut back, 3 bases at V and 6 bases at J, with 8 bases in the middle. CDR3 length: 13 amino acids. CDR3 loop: CASSFGGPGELFF. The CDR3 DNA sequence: TGTGCCAGCAGTTTCGGGGGTCCCGGGGAGCTGTTTTTT.

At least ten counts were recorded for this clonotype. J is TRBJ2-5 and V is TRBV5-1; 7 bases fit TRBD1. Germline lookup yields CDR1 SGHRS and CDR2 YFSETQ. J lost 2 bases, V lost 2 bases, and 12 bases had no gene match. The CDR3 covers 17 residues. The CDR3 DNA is TGCGCCAGCAGCTTAGACGGGACAGCGCCCGTACAAGAGACCCAGTACTTC. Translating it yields CASSLDGTAPVQETQYF.

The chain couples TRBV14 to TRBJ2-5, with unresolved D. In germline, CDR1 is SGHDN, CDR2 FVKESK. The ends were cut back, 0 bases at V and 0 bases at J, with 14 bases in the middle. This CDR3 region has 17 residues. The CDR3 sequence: CASSQDSRTPYQETQYF. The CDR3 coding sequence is TGTGCCAGCAGCCAAGATAGCAGAACACCGTACCAAGAGACCCAGTACTTC.

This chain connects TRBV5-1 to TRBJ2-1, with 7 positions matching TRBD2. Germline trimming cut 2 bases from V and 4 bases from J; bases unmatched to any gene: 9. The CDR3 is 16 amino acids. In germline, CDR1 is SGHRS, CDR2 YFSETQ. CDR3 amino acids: CASSFHRGLEYNEQFF. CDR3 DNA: TGCGCCAGCAGCTTCCACCGAGGACTAGAGTACAATGAGCAGTTCTTC.

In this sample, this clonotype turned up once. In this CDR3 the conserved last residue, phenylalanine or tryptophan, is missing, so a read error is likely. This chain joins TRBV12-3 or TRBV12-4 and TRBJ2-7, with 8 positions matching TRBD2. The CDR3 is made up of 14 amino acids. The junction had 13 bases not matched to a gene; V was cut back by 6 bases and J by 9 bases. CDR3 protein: CASSRERLAGSQYC. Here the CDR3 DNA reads TGTGCCAGCAGCCGGGAAAGGTTAGCGGGATCGCAGTACTGC.

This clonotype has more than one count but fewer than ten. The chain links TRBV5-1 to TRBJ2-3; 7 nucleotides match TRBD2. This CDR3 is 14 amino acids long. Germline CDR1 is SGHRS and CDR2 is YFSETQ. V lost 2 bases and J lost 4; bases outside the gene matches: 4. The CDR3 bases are TGCGCCAGCAGCTTCGCGGGAGAGTCAGATACGCAGTATTTT. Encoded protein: CASSFAGESDTQYF.

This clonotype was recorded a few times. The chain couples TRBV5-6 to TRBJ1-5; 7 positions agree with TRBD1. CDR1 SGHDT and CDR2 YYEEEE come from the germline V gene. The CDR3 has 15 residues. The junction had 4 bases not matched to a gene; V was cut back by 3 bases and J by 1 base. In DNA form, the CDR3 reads TGTGCCAGCAGCTCAGGGGGGAGAAGCAATCAGCCCCAGCATTTT. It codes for CASSSGGRSNQPQHF.

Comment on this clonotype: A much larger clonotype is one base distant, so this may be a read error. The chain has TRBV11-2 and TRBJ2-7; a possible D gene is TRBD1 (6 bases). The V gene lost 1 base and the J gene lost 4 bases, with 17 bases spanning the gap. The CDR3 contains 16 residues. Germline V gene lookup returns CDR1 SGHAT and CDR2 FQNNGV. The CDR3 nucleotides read TGTGCCAGCAGCTTAGGTGGGGGCCTGATCCTTTACGAGCAGTACTTC. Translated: CASSLGGGLILYEQYF.

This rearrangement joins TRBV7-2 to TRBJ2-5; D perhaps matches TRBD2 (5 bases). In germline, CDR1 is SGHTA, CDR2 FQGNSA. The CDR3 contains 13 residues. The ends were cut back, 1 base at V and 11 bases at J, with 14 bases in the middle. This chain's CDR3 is CASSLGTYNEQYF. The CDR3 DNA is TGTGCCAGCAGCTTAGGGACTTACAATGAGCAGTACTTC.

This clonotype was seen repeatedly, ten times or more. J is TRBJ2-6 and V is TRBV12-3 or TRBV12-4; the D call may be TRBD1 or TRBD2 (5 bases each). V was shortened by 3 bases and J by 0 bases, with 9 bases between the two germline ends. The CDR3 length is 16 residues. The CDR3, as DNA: TGTGCCAGCAGTTTGGGGGTGCCCTCTGGGGCCAACGTCCTGACTTTC. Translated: CASSLGVPSGANVLTF.

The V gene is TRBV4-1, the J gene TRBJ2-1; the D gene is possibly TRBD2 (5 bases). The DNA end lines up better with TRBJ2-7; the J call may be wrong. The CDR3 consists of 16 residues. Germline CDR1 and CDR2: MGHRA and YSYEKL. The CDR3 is CASSQGRDGSYNEQYF. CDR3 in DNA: TGCGCCAGCAGCCAAGGACGGGATGGGTCCTACAATGAGCAGTACTTC.

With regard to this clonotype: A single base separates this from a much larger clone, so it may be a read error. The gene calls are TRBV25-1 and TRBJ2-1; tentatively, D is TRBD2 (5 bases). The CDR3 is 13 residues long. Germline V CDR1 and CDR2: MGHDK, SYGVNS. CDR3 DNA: TGTGCCTGCAGTGAGGCTAGCTGGGGTGAGCAGTTCTTC. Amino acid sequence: CACSEASWGEQFF. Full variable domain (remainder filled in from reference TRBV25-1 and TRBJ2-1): EADIYQTPRYLVIGTGKKITLECSQTMGHDKMYWYQQDPGMELHLIHYSYGVNSTEKGDLSSESTVSRIRTEHFPLTLESARPSHTSQYLCACSEASWGEQFFGPGTRLTVL.

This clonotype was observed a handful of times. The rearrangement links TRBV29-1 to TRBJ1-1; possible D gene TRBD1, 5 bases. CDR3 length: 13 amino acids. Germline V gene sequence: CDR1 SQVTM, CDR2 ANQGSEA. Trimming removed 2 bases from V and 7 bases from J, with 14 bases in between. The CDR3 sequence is CSVEWGDGSEAFF. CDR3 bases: TGCAGCGTTGAATGGGGGGACGGAAGTGAAGCTTTCTTT.

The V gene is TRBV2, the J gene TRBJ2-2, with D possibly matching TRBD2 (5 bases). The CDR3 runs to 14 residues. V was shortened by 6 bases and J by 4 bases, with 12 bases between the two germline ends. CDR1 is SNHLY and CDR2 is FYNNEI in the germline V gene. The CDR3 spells CASRTSPSTGELFF. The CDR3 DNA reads TGTGCCAGCAGAACTAGTCCTAGCACCGGGGAGCTGTTTTTT.

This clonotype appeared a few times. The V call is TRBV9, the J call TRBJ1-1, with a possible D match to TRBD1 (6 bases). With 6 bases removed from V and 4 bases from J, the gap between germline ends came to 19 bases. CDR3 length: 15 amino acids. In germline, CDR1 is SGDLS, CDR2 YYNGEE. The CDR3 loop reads CASTKQAGAVTEAFF. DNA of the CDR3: TGTGCCAGCACCAAACAGGCAGGGGCGGTCACTGAAGCTTTCTTT.

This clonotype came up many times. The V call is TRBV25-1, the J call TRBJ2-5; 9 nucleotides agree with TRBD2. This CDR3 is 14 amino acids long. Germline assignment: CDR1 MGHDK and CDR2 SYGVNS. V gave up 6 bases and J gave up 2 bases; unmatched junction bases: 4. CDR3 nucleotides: TGTGCCAGCAGCCGACTAGCGGAGCAAGAGACCCAGTACTTC. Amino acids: CASSRLAEQETQYF.

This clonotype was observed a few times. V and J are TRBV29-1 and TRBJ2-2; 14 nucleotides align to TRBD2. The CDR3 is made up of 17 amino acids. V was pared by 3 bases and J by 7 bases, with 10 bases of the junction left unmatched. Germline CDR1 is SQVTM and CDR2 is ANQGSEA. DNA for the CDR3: TGCAGCGTTGAGCTTGGGACTAGCGGGAGTTTGGGCGGGGAGCTGTTTTTT. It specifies CSVELGTSGSLGGELFF.

CDR3: CSVGLSDGYTF. CDR3 nucleotides: TGCAGCGTTGGATTATCGGATGGCTACACCTTC. This chain uses TRBV29-1 with TRBJ1-2; D is unresolved. Trimming pared 4 bases from V and 6 bases from J, leaving 9 bases between. Per the germline V gene, CDR1 is SQVTM and CDR2 is ANQGSEA. This CDR3 region has 11 residues.

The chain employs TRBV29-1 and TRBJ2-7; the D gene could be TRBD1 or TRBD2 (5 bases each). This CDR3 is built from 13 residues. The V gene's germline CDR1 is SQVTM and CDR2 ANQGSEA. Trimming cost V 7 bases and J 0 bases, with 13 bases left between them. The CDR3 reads CSAGTLYSYEQYF. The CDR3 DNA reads TGCAGCGCTGGGACCCTTTACTCCTACGAGCAGTACTTC.

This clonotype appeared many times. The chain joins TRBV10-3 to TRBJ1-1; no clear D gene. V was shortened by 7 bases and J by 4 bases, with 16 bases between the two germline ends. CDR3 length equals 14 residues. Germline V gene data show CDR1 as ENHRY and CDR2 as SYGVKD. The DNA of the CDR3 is TGTGCCATCAAGCCCGAGTCGGAGGGCACTGAAGCTTTCTTT. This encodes CAIKPESEGTEAFF.

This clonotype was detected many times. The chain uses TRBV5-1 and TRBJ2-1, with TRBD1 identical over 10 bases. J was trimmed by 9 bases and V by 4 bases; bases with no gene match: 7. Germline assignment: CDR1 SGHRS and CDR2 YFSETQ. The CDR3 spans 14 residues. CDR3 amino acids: CASSVRQGAGEQFF. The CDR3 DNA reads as TGCGCCAGCAGCGTCCGACAGGGGGCGGGTGAGCAGTTCTTC.